The clone carrying this T cell receptor beta chain was detected once. Its matching antigen is unknown. Relative to the germline gene, one junction end is altered; a read error may explain this. This record comes from a study of tumor-infiltrating lymphocytes in primary liver carcinoma. Study-level points and caveats: For tumor-adjacent and tumor-blood pairs, overlap was less than that seen for tumor region pairs.

Looked up from germline, CDR1 is MNHEY and CDR2 is SVGAGI. This CDR3 is 17 amino acids long. Extraction of RNA together with DNA used about 17-30 mg of unsorted bulk tissue. Patients had primary liver carcinoma treated by surgical resection. Priming with a constant-region primer yielded TCR beta cDNA from around 540 ng total RNA. ARM-PCR, slightly modified, supplied the TCR beta libraries through three nested multiplex PCR rounds. The opening two PCR rounds, around 10 cycles each, paired TRBV1-TRBV30 forward primers with a C-beta reverse primer. TCRdb called the multiplex PCR reads again in MiXCR, with one record for every CDR3 protein. Of more than 45,000 distinct CDR3 sequences listed, 70% to 80% were seen once; the top ten hold 24%.

This receptor was identified in a middle-aged man with primary liver carcinoma and hepatitis B virus infection. The chain employs TRBV6-5 and TRBJ2-3; TRBD2 aligns across 9 bases. The sequenced sample consisted of liver tumor tissue from sampling region 5. The subset denotes: tumor region T5, tumor centre. The CDR3 reads CVSSSLPLSGGTDTQYF. The CDR3 DNA reads as TGTGTCAGCAGTTCTCTCCCCCTAAGCGGGGGGACGGATACGCAGTATTTT.